A single sample is the source of the 23 T cell receptor beta chains below, sequenced in a study of chemoradiotherapy in HPV16-positive cancers. Libraries were prepared by immunoSEQ multiplex PCR; TCRdb keeps only in-frame clonotypes and omits some of them. The sample consists of some 14,000 clones, roughly 90% of them appearing once. The specimen comprised tumor tissue, sampled from a patient who underwent chemoradiotherapy. These receptor sequences come from a human donor with HPV-associated anogenital cancer.

This sequence joins TRBV6-6 and TRBJ2-7; D is ambiguous. Germline V gene data show CDR1 as MNHNY and CDR2 as SVGAGI (reference sequence). The V gene lost 9 bases and the J gene lost 0 bases, with 9 bases spanning the gap. The CDR3 length is 12 residues. CDR3 protein: CARGEVSYEQYF. CDR3 DNA sequence: TGTGCCAGAGGAGAGGTCTCCTACGAGCAGTACTTC.

The chain carries TRBV5-1 and TRBJ2-5; D perhaps matches TRBD1 (6 bases). V shed 7 bases and J shed 5 bases, with 21 bases lying between them. Germline V gene lookup returns CDR1 SGHRS and CDR2 YFSETQ. The CDR3 is made up of 15 amino acids. CDR3 amino acids: CASPSRNRDGETQYF. The CDR3 DNA reads TGCGCCAGCCCCTCGCGAAACAGGGATGGGGAGACCCAGTACTTC.

This chain joins TRBV4-1 and TRBJ2-3, with 9 bases lining up with TRBD2. Germline V gives CDR1 MGHRA, CDR2 YSYEKL. The length of the CDR3 is 17 residues. With V trimmed by 0 bases and J by 5 bases, 9 bases remained unmatched. The chain's CDR3 is CASSQERAGGIGDTQYF. CDR3 DNA sequence: TGCGCCAGCAGCCAAGAGAGGGCGGGAGGGATTGGAGATACGCAGTATTTT.

This clone has just a few counts. The chain joins TRBV6-6 to TRBJ2-4; D is uncertain. Germline lookup yields CDR1 MNHNY and CDR2 SVGAGI (reference sequence). CDR3 length: 14 residues. V was trimmed by 2 bases and J by 2 bases, leaving 7 bases between them. The CDR3 spells CASSYGQTKNIQYF. CDR3 DNA: TGTGCCAGCAGTTACGGGCAAACCAAAAACATTCAGTACTTC.

J is TRBJ1-2 and V is TRBV20-1; no definite D call. The CDR3 is 11 amino acids. CDR1 DFQATT and CDR2 SNEGSKA come from the germline V gene (reference sequence). Trimming stripped 0 bases from V and 8 bases from J, with 7 bases between. The CDR3 here is CSARDAWGYTF. The CDR3 DNA reads as TGCAGTGCTAGAGATGCCTGGGGCTACACCTTC.

This rearrangement joins TRBV12-5 to TRBJ2-7; D uncertain. The germline V and J ends were trimmed by 8 bases and 5 bases, with 16 bases remaining between them. CDR3 size: 13 residues. Germline CDR1 LGHNT, CDR2 FRNRAP. CDR3 protein: CASSLWGTHEQYF. CDR3 sequence (DNA): TGTGCTAGTAGCCTCTGGGGTACCCACGAGCAGTACTTC. Supplemented by reference TRBV12-5 and TRBJ2-7, the full variable domain reads DARVTQTPRHKVTEMGQEVTMRCQPILGHNTVFWYRQTMMQGLELLAYFRNRAPLDDSGMPKDRFSAEMPDATLATLKIQPSEPRDSAVYFCASSLWGTHEQYFGPGTRLTVT.

About this clone itself: Other DNA sequences in the same sample also yield this CDR3. The rearrangement links TRBV7-2 to TRBJ2-7; D is undetermined. Germline V gene sequence: CDR1 SGHTA, CDR2 FQGNSA. There are 13 residues in the CDR3. V lost 5 bases and J lost 2, with 10 bases in between. CDR3 coding DNA: TGTGCCAGCAGCCTAGGCCGACCCTACGAGCAGTACTTC. It specifies CASSLGRPYEQYF.

The genes are TRBV6-5 and TRBJ2-2; D gene unclear. This CDR3 has 15 amino acids. Germline V gene lookup returns CDR1 MNHEY and CDR2 SVGAGI. The V end was cut by 4 bases, the J end by 2 bases, with 11 bases between. The CDR3: CASSSSYFNTGELFF. CDR3 coding DNA: TGTGCCAGCAGTTCCTCGTACTTTAACACCGGGGAGCTGTTTTTT.

This chain links TRBV18 with TRBJ1-5, with a weak D call TRBD1 (6 bases). This CDR3 is 13 amino acids long. In germline, CDR1 is KGHSH, CDR2 LQKENI. V was pared by 4 bases and J by 7 bases, with 11 bases between. CDR3 amino acids: CASSQTDSQPQHF. The CDR3, as DNA: TGTGCCAGCTCACAGACGGACAGCCAGCCCCAGCATTTT.

This chain uses TRBV30 with TRBJ2-2; D perhaps matches TRBD1 (5 bases). Germline V gene sequence: CDR1 GTSNPN, CDR2 SVGIG (reference sequence). The CDR3 is made up of 15 amino acids. Trimming pared 0 bases from V and 3 bases from J, leaving 11 bases between. For the CDR3, the DNA is TGTGCCTGGAGTGTACGAACAGGTTACACCGGGGAGCTGTTTTTT. It yields the protein CAWSVRTGYTGELFF. The full variable domain, in which reference TRBV30 and TRBJ2-2 provide the parts outside the CDR3, is SQTIHQWPATLVQPVGSPLSLECTVEGTSNPNLYWYRQAAGRGLQLLFYSVGIGQISSEVPQNLSASRPQDRQFILSSKKLLLSDSGFYLCAWSVRTGYTGELFFGEGSRLTVL.

This clone was recorded a few times. The chain links TRBV7-2 to TRBJ2-7, with 8 bases fitting TRBD2. CDR3 length: 19 residues. V lost 2 bases to trimming and J lost 2 bases; unmatched junction nucleotides: 17. Germline CDR1 reads SGHTA; CDR2 reads FQGNSA. The CDR3 is CASSLSASGSSGSPYEQYF. The CDR3 DNA follows: TGTGCCAGCAGCTTATCAGCTAGCGGGTCCTCGGGTTCCCCCTACGAGCAGTACTTC.

This clone was seen a single time. The chain employs TRBV11-1 and TRBJ2-7, with D uncertain. V was cut by 5 bases and J by 7 bases, with 18 bases left in between. The CDR3 length is 14 residues. The germline V gene encodes CDR1 SGHAT and CDR2 FQDESV (reference sequence). The CDR3 DNA reads TGTGCCAGCAGCCCAATAACACAAGGTCTTGAGCAGTACTTC. Protein product: CASSPITQGLEQYF. The full variable domain, its missing parts supplied by reference TRBV11-1 and TRBJ2-7, is EAEVAQSPRYKITEKSQAVAFWCDPISGHATLYWYRQILGQGPELLVQFQDESVVDDSQLPKDRFSAERLKGVDSTLKIQPAELGDSAMYLCASSPITQGLEQYFGPGTRLTVT.

The chain recombines TRBV6-6 with TRBJ1-5, with TRBD1 as a possible D gene (6 bases). This CDR3 has 13 residues. V lost 7 bases and J lost 5, with 12 bases in between. Germline V gene data show CDR1 as MNHNY and CDR2 as SVGAGI (reference sequence). Here the CDR3 DNA reads TGTGCCAGCACCCGGGACAACGATCAGCCCCAGCATTTT. Translated: CASTRDNDQPQHF.

J is TRBJ1-1 and V is TRBV9; TRBD1 matches 8 bases. Germline CDR1 is SGDLS and CDR2 is YYNGEE. This CDR3 is 13 amino acids long. With V trimmed by 2 bases and J by 7 bases, 4 bases remained unmatched. In nucleotides, the CDR3 is TGTGCCAGCAGCGTTACAGGGGGGAGTGAAGCTTTCTTT. Translating gives CASSVTGGSEAFF.

The chain uses TRBV9 and TRBJ1-1, with D perhaps matching TRBD1 (5 bases). The V end lost 4 bases, the J end lost 5 bases, and 15 bases lay between the germline ends. Germline assignment: CDR1 SGDLS and CDR2 YYNGEE. CDR3 length: 14 residues. The CDR3 DNA is TGTGCCAGCAGCCCCCGCGGGACCGGGACTGAAGCTTTCTTT. Protein product: CASSPRGTGTEAFF.

This sequence joins TRBV6-6 and TRBJ2-3; D is unresolved. This CDR3 has 16 residues. V lost 4 bases to trimming and J lost 6 bases, with 20 bases between them. Per germline, CDR1 MNHNY and CDR2 SVGAGI (reference sequence). CDR3 bases: TGTGCCAGCAGTTGGAGTCAGGTCGACCCCACCGATACGCAGTATTTT. As protein: CASSWSQVDPTDTQYF.

For the CDR3, the DNA is TGTGCCAGCTCACCACCATCGGGAGAAAAACTGTTTTTT. Amino acid sequence: CASSPPSGEKLFF. The chain is built from TRBV18 and TRBJ1-4, with D unclear. CDR3 length: 13 residues. V was shortened by 0 bases and J by 8 bases, with 7 bases between the two germline ends. CDR1 is KGHSH, CDR2 LQKENI, per germline.

CDR3 in DNA: TGCGCCAGCAGTAAATCGGGCCGCACAGATACGCAGTATTTT. Translating gives CASSKSGRTDTQYF. The rearrangement links TRBV10-2 to TRBJ2-3; no definite D call. The V and J ends lost 5 bases and 1 base respectively, with 10 bases between them. The CDR3 extends over 14 amino acids. Germline loops: CDR1 WSHSY, CDR2 SAAADI.

This sequence joins TRBV27 and TRBJ2-7; 11 positions match TRBD2. The germline gives CDR1 MNHEY, CDR2 SMNVEV (reference sequence). The trim removed 6 bases at V and 2 bases at J, leaving 0 bases unmatched. The CDR3 covers 13 residues. In DNA, the CDR3 is TGTGCCAGCAGACTAGCGGGGGCCTACGAGCAGTACTTC. Translating it yields CASRLAGAYEQYF.

The gene calls are TRBV2 and TRBJ2-7, with D unclear. CDR3 length equals 12 residues. Trimming took 4 bases from V and 6 from J, leaving 10 bases between them. CDR1 SNHLY and CDR2 FYNNEI come from the germline V gene. The CDR3 sequence: CASSVGSREQYF. CDR3 nucleotide sequence: TGTGCCAGCAGTGTCGGCAGTCGCGAGCAGTACTTC.

The rearrangement uses TRBV2 and TRBJ2-1; D gene unclear. There are 13 residues in the CDR3. Germline lookup yields CDR1 SNHLY and CDR2 FYNNEI. Trimming shortened V by 4 bases and J by 7 bases, and 11 bases separated the two germline ends. CDR3 in amino acids: CASSVPSSNEQFF. CDR3 in DNA: TGTGCCAGCAGTGTCCCTAGTTCTAATGAGCAGTTCTTC.

Written as DNA, the CDR3 is TGTGCCAGTAGTATTTTCGGCGGGAGGGCCAACACCGGGGAGCTGTTTTTT. It translates to CASSIFGGRANTGELFF. V usage is TRBV19 and J usage is TRBJ2-2; 9 nucleotides align to TRBD2. The CDR3 extends over 17 amino acids. The V gene end was trimmed by 3 bases and the J gene end by 2 bases; junction bases not matched to a gene: 7. CDR1 and CDR2 from the germline V gene are LNHDA and SQIVND (reference sequence).

The rearrangement uses TRBV9 and TRBJ2-3; TRBD1 matches at 8 bases. Germline trimming cut 0 bases from V and 4 bases from J; bases unmatched to any gene: 4. The CDR3 length is 15 residues. Germline V CDR1 and CDR2: SGDLS, YYNGEE. The DNA of the CDR3 is TGTGCCAGCAGCGTAGGGGCAGGGGGCGCAGATACGCAGTATTTT. It translates to CASSVGAGGADTQYF.